This TCR beta chain came from a study of blood T cell repertoires in COVID-19. Study background: There were acute and convalescent COVID-19 samples, and they came from the United States, Italy and Spain.

Authors' analysis steps: Estimation of nucleated cell counts relied on the amplification of reference gene primers. TCRdb's copy holds only in-frame clones and misses some; the assay was immunoSEQ multiplex PCR. The V and J calls and clone size come from that table; D and trimming were worked out from the DNA. The data show about 130,000 clones, approximately 84% seen once. Germline V gene sequence: CDR1 GTSNPN, CDR2 SVGIG (reference sequence). V dropped 3 bases and J dropped 5; count of bases not matched to a gene: 8. The CDR3 is 15 residues long. This receptor was obtained from a human donor in a cohort sampled during active COVID-19. Sequenced material: peripheral blood. This chain links TRBV30 with TRBJ2-5; 11 nucleotides line up with TRBD2. CDR3 sequence (DNA): TGTGCCTGGAGCGACCTAGCGGGGGGTTTGGAGACCCAGTACTTC. Translating gives CAWSDLAGGLETQYF.